Given below is one TCR beta chain in context. What it binds is unknown. CDR1 is SGHTA and CDR2 is FQGNSA in the germline V gene. This CDR3 comprises 15 residues. Trimming left V 5 bases short and J 2 bases short, with 13 bases between. These data originate in a study of T-cell reconstitution after alpha-beta-depleted transplantation in children. Overall study findings and caveats: Surviving recipient T cells and intrathymic progenitors accounted for some patients' high TCRbeta diversity at day 60. As was reported, about two months after transplant, alpha-beta T cells came from several hundred expanded graft clones. Newly made T cells mostly supplied T-cell counts and diversity one year after transplant.

The library targeted TCRbeta and was prepared with unique molecular identifiers. One entry per CDR3 protein, called by TCRdb with MiXCR from the PCR reads. The repertoire holds 45,000 or so distinct CDR3 sequences, with 52% as singletons. The chain carries TRBV7-2 and TRBJ1-3, with a weak D call TRBD1 (6 bases). The sample in question was peripheral blood, obtained before TCRalphabeta/CD19-depleted stem cell transplant. This clonotype was sampled from a boy younger than two with SCID, due to receive a stem cell transplant. CDR3 DNA sequence: TGTGCCAGCAGCCCCCAAGGGGGAGCTGGAAACACCATATATTTT. It codes for CASSPQGGAGNTIYF.